A selection of T cell receptor beta chains follows, all from one sample in a study of regulatory T cells in long-lasting Graves disease. One entry per CDR3 protein results from TCRdb running MiXCR on the multiplex PCR reads. The sample has roughly 530,000 distinct CDR3 sequences, about 16% seen once. This same sample was also part of a study on T cells in Graves' hyperthyroidism and ophthalmopathy.

The source material was peripheral blood mononuclear cells (PBMCs), sampled at new diagnosis, from a patient treated with antithyroid drugs. The receptors originated from a woman aged 35-60 years with Graves disease. Both conserved end residues are part of each CDR3. A D gene is named only where the DNA matches it firmly. Rows give clone size only sometimes, using once, few, many, or a class for an expanded clone.

j_gene: TRBJ1-1; v_gene: TRBV20-1; abundance: few; d_gene: TRBD1; CDR3nt: TGCAGTGCCGCGGACAGGGTAAACACTGAAGCTTTCTTT; CDR3aa: CSAADRVNTEAFF
j_gene: TRBJ1-5; v_gene: TRBV18; abundance: few; d_gene: -; CDR3nt: TGTGCCAGCTCACCACTGGGGGATAGCAATCAGCCCCAGCATTTT; CDR3aa: CASSPLGDSNQPQHF
j_gene: TRBJ2-3; v_gene: TRBV25-1; abundance: -; d_gene: -; CDR3nt: TGTGCCAGCAGTTCCAGTAGGGTCACAGATACGCAGTATTTT; CDR3aa: CASSSSRVTDTQYF
j_gene: TRBJ1-2; v_gene: TRBV28; abundance: many; d_gene: -; CDR3nt: TGTGCCAGCAGTTTAACCGCCGGGGAAAATTCCTATGGCTACACCTTC; CDR3aa: CASSLTAGENSYGYTF
j_gene: TRBJ2-6; v_gene: TRBV2; abundance: -; d_gene: TRBD1; CDR3nt: TGTGCCAGCAGTAGACAGGGGGAGGCTGGGGCCAACGTCCTGACTTTC; CDR3aa: CASSRQGEAGANVLTF
j_gene: TRBJ2-2; v_gene: TRBV19; abundance: -; d_gene: TRBD2; CDR3nt: TGTGCCAGTAGTAAGGGACTAGCGGGGGGAACGGCGGGCACCGGGGAGCTGTTTTTT; CDR3aa: CASSKGLAGGTAGTGELFF
j_gene: TRBJ2-7; v_gene: TRBV27; abundance: -; d_gene: TRBD1; CDR3nt: TGTGCCAGCAGCTCACGCCCAGGGGGCACTACCTACGAGCAGTACTTC; CDR3aa: CASSSRPGGTTYEQYF
j_gene: TRBJ2-3; v_gene: TRBV20-1; abundance: many; d_gene: -; CDR3nt: TGCAGTGCTATACGGGACAGCACAGATACGCAGTATTTT; CDR3aa: CSAIRDSTDTQYF
j_gene: TRBJ1-1; v_gene: TRBV6-1; abundance: -; d_gene: -; CDR3nt: TGTGCCAGCAGCGAGGGGTTCAAAGCTTTCTTT; CDR3aa: CASSEGFKAFF
j_gene: TRBJ2-1; v_gene: TRBV6-2/TRBV6-3; abundance: many; d_gene: -; CDR3nt: TGTGCCAGCAGTGAAAACGGGGTTTATGAGCAGTTCTTC; CDR3aa: CASSENGVYEQFF
j_gene: TRBJ2-2; v_gene: TRBV24-1; abundance: -; d_gene: -; CDR3nt: TGTGCCACTGAGGTAAACGGGGAGCTGTTTTTT; CDR3aa: CATEVNGELFF
j_gene: TRBJ1-5; v_gene: TRBV12-3/TRBV12-4; abundance: -; d_gene: -; CDR3nt: TGTGCCAGCAAAGTCGGGGGGTATAGCAATCAGCCCCAGCATTTT; CDR3aa: CASKVGGYSNQPQHF
j_gene: TRBJ2-7; v_gene: TRBV12-3/TRBV12-4; abundance: -; d_gene: -; CDR3nt: TGTGCCAGCAGTTTAGCGCGGCCGGGGGCTGGCTCCTACGAGCAGTACTTC; CDR3aa: CASSLARPGAGSYEQYF
j_gene: TRBJ1-1; v_gene: TRBV12-3/TRBV12-4; abundance: many; d_gene: -; CDR3nt: TGTGCCAGCAGTTTAAGGGGAGGGGGAACTGAAGCTTTCTTT; CDR3aa: CASSLRGGGTEAFF